One and the same sample provided the 29 T cell receptor beta chains below, sequenced in a study of blood T cell repertoires in COVID-19. Assay: immunoSEQ multiplex PCR; the TCRdb copy retains only in-frame clones and omits some. This table has 65,000 to 90,000 clones, 65% to 90% appearing once. The sample taken for sequencing was peripheral blood. The receptors stem from a man at least 80 years old with COVID-19, enrolled during active disease.

The chain uses TRBV6-5 and TRBJ2-2, with 9 bases fitting TRBD1. CDR3 size: 16 residues. Germline V CDR1 and CDR2: MNHEY, SVGAGI. V shed 4 bases and J 6 bases; nucleotides not matched to a gene: 9. CDR3 bases: TGTGCCAGCAGTTTCCTCGACAGGGGGGGACCCGGGGAGCTGTTTTTT. Its translation is CASSFLDRGGPGELFF.

The chain joins TRBV7-6 to TRBJ1-4; a weak D match, TRBD1 (6 bases). Germline-derived CDR1 and CDR2 are SGHVS and FNYEAQ. The CDR3 is 15 residues long. Trimming left V 2 bases short and J 0 bases short, with 7 bases between. The CDR3 sequence is CASSLNRATNEKLFF. CDR3 nucleotides: TGTGCCAGCAGCTTAAACAGGGCAACTAATGAAAAACTGTTTTTT.

V usage is TRBV11-3 and J usage is TRBJ1-3, with 8 nucleotides matching TRBD1. The CDR3 covers 14 residues. V lost 5 bases to trimming and J lost 4 bases; unmatched junction nucleotides: 4. Germline CDR1 and CDR2: SGHNT and YENEEA. For the CDR3, the DNA is TGTGCCAGCAGCGACAGGGGATCCGGAAACACCATATATTTT. Residues: CASSDRGSGNTIYF.

The chain recombines TRBV7-3 with TRBJ2-5; TRBD1 aligns across 7 bases. There are 15 residues in the CDR3. Losses at the gene ends were 4 bases for V and 5 bases for J; bases not matched to a gene: 10. CDR1 SGHTA and CDR2 FQGTGA come from the germline V gene. The CDR3 protein is CASSSTGRGRETQYF. The DNA of the CDR3 is TGTGCCAGCAGCTCGACAGGGAGAGGAAGGGAGACCCAGTACTTC.

V gene TRBV19 combines with J gene TRBJ1-1, with D unclear. The CDR3 is 14 amino acids. Between the trimmed V and J ends, which lost 4 bases and 0 bases, there was a span of 9 bases. Germline assignment: CDR1 LNHDA and CDR2 SQIVND (reference sequence). CDR3 sequence: CASSRARMNTEAFF. As DNA, the CDR3 is TGTGCCAGTAGTAGGGCCAGAATGAACACTGAAGCTTTCTTT.

This clone was picked up a small number of times. The V call is TRBV7-2, the J call TRBJ1-4; 8 bases are a match to TRBD1. V was clipped by 1 base and J by 8 bases; unmatched bases: 3. Per germline, CDR1 SGHTA and CDR2 FQGNSA. The CDR3 consists of 14 residues. The CDR3 DNA reads TGTGCCAGCAGCTTAGGGGGACAGGTAGAAAAACTGTTTTTT. Amino acid sequence: CASSLGGQVEKLFF.

This clone was seen a handful of times. This chain connects TRBV7-2 to TRBJ1-1; the D gene is possibly TRBD1 (6 bases). Trimming shortened V by 5 bases and J by 7 bases, and 20 bases separated the two germline ends. Germline CDR1 is SGHTA and CDR2 is FQGNSA. This CDR3 is built from 15 residues. The CDR3 DNA sequence: TGTGCCAGCAGCCCGATTCCGGACAGCACCTTTGAAGCTTTCTTT. It translates to CASSPIPDSTFEAFF. The full variable domain, with the rest looked up from reference TRBV7-2 and TRBJ1-1, is GAGVSQSPSNKVTEKGKDVELRCDPISGHTALYWYRQSLGQGLEFLIYFQGNSAPDKSGLPSDRFSAERTGGSVSTLTIQRTQQEDSAVYLCASSPIPDSTFEAFFGQGTRLTVV.

The chain couples TRBV29-1 to TRBJ1-1; TRBD1 agrees at 7 bases. Germline CDR1 is SQVTM and CDR2 is ANQGSEA. V was clipped by 7 bases and J by 1 base; unmatched bases: 6. The CDR3 totals 13 residues. The CDR3 DNA follows: TGCAGCGGTAACAGGGGACCGAACACTGAAGCTTTCTTT. Amino acids: CSGNRGPNTEAFF.

J is TRBJ1-5 and V is TRBV19, with TRBD1 identical over 8 bases. J lost 0 bases, V lost 2 bases, and 6 bases had no gene match. This CDR3 has 17 amino acids. Germline V gene lookup returns CDR1 LNHDA and CDR2 SQIVND (reference sequence). CDR3 DNA sequence: TGTGCCAGTAGTATACAGGGGGCGCGTAGTAGCAATCAGCCCCAGCATTTT. Translation gives CASSIQGARSSNQPQHF.

The rearrangement uses TRBV28 and TRBJ2-7; 8 nucleotides match TRBD1. V was clipped by 3 bases and J by 9 bases; unmatched bases: 10. This CDR3 is 14 amino acids long. Germline CDR1 is MDHEN and CDR2 is SYDVKM. The CDR3 DNA reads as TGTGCCAGCAGTTTCCAGGACAGGGTTTTGGGGCAGTACTTC. It encodes CASSFQDRVLGQYF. Full variable domain (remainder filled in from reference TRBV28 and TRBJ2-7): DVKVTQSSRYLVKRTGEKVFLECVQDMDHENMFWYRQDPGLGLRLIYFSYDVKMKEKGDIPEGYSVSREKKERFSLILESASTNQTSMYLCASSFQDRVLGQYFGPGTRLTVT.

The chain combines TRBV10-3 with TRBJ1-4; D not resolved. This CDR3 region has 15 residues. The germline CDR1 and CDR2 sequences are ENHRY and SYGVKD. V was cut by 0 bases and J by 5 bases, with 10 bases left in between. CDR3 protein: CAISESETRNEKLFF. The CDR3 DNA follows: TGTGCCATCAGTGAGTCCGAAACGCGGAATGAAAAACTGTTTTTT.

This clone is a singleton in its sample. The chain has TRBV18 and TRBJ2-3; D call uncertain. CDR1 is KGHSH and CDR2 is LQKENI in the germline V gene. The CDR3 extends over 15 amino acids. V lost 1 base to trimming and J lost 4 bases, with 12 bases between them. Here the CDR3 DNA reads TGTGCCAGCTCACCACGGGCTGGGTTTGCAGATACGCAGTATTTT. Protein: CASSPRAGFADTQYF.

The J gene is TRBJ2-5, the V gene TRBV18; no definite D call. The CDR3 has 11 residues. V was cut by 3 bases and J by 4 bases, with 3 bases left in between. Germline CDR1 reads KGHSH; CDR2 reads LQKENI. The CDR3 loop is CASSPGETQYF. DNA of the CDR3: TGTGCCAGCTCACCCGGAGAGACCCAGTACTTC.

The genes are TRBV2 and TRBJ1-1, with unresolved D. The V gene lost 2 bases and the J gene lost 0 bases, with 4 bases spanning the gap. CDR1 and CDR2 (germline): SNHLY, FYNNEI. This CDR3 spans 13 amino acids. CDR3 region: CASSESLNTEAFF. For the CDR3, the DNA is TGTGCCAGCAGTGAATCATTGAACACTGAAGCTTTCTTT.

Details on this clone: Other DNA sequences in the sample encode the same CDR3. The genes are TRBV5-1 and TRBJ1-4, with D hard to call. The CDR3 is 14 residues long. Germline CDR1 is SGHRS and CDR2 is YFSETQ. Trimming pared 0 bases from V and 7 bases from J, leaving 10 bases between. The chain's CDR3 is CASSLEGRGEKLFF. CDR3 nucleotide sequence: TGCGCCAGCAGCTTGGAAGGGAGAGGTGAAAAACTGTTTTTT. Supplemented by reference TRBV5-1 and TRBJ1-4, the full variable domain reads KAGVTQTPRYLIKTRGQQVTLSCSPISGHRSVSWYQQTPGQGLQFLFEYFSETQRNKGNFPGRFSGRQFSNSRSEMNVSTLELGDSALYLCASSLEGRGEKLFFGSGTQLSVL.

This clone was seen more than once but under ten times. The chain couples TRBV6-1 to TRBJ1-5, with D possibly being TRBD1 (6 bases). V lost 6 bases to trimming and J lost 2 bases, with 17 bases between them. The germline V gene encodes CDR1 MNHNS and CDR2 SASEGT. CDR3 length: 16 amino acids. CDR3 region: CASREQGALGNQPQHF. Here the CDR3 DNA reads TGTGCCAGCAGAGAACAGGGTGCCCTGGGCAATCAGCCCCAGCATTTT.

The V and J genes are TRBV6-5 and TRBJ1-2; D gene ambiguous. Germline CDR1 is MNHEY and CDR2 is SVGAGI. The CDR3 runs to 13 residues. V was pared by 2 bases and J by 4 bases, with 8 bases between. CDR3 protein: CASSYEGPYGYTF. For the CDR3, the DNA is TGTGCCAGCAGTTACGAGGGCCCCTATGGCTACACCTTC.

The rearrangement uses TRBV5-4 and TRBJ2-7, with TRBD1 matching 9 bases. The CDR3 is 14 residues long. Trimming removed 3 bases from V and 5 bases from J; junction bases left unmatched: 6. CDR1 and CDR2 (germline): SGHNT, YYREEE (reference sequence). The CDR3 coding sequence is TGTGCCAGCAGCTCAGCGGACAGGGGAGACGAGCAGTACTTC. Residues: CASSSADRGDEQYF.

V is TRBV29-1 and J is TRBJ1-3; D ambiguous. CDR3 size: 11 residues. Germline V gives CDR1 SQVTM, CDR2 ANQGSEA. The V end was cut by 6 bases, the J end by 3 bases, with 6 bases between. This CDR3 reads CSVLYGNTIYF. For the CDR3, the DNA is TGCAGCGTCTTATATGGAAACACCATATATTTT.

This chain connects TRBV6-5 to TRBJ1-1, with TRBD1 matching 7 bases. CDR3 size: 15 residues. The germline gives CDR1 MNHEY, CDR2 SVGAGI. After removal of 5 bases from V and 1 base from J, the junction contained 7 bases not matched to a gene. The CDR3 nucleotides read TGTGCCAGCAGTCCGGACAGGAGGGGGAACACTGAAGCTTTCTTT. This gives the protein CASSPDRRGNTEAFF.

The rearrangement joins TRBV5-1 to TRBJ2-5, with 7 bases identical to TRBD2. V lost 5 bases, J lost 1 base, and 17 bases stayed unmatched. Germline lookup yields CDR1 SGHRS and CDR2 YFSETQ. This CDR3 contains 18 residues. This chain's CDR3 is CASSRRTGGWDIQETQYF. The CDR3 DNA sequence: TGCGCCAGCAGTCGACGTACGGGGGGATGGGATATCCAAGAGACCCAGTACTTC.

V gene TRBV5-1 combines with J gene TRBJ1-1; 8 nucleotides line up with TRBD1. Germline V gene sequence: CDR1 SGHRS, CDR2 YFSETQ. This CDR3 region has 16 residues. After removal of 4 bases from V and 4 bases from J, the junction contained 12 bases not matched to a gene. The CDR3, as DNA: TGCGCCAGCAGCCCACGCGTGGGACAGGCGGGCACTGAAGCTTTCTTT. Translating gives CASSPRVGQAGTEAFF.

Only a few counts were recorded for this clone. The chain couples TRBV4-1 to TRBJ2-5; 7 bases match TRBD1. The V segment lost 3 bases and the J segment 5 bases; nucleotides outside the gene matches: 3. In germline, CDR1 is MGHRA, CDR2 YSYEKL. CDR3 length: 13 amino acids. CDR3 region: CASSHPQGETQYF. CDR3 nucleotide sequence: TGCGCCAGCAGCCACCCACAGGGGGAGACCCAGTACTTC.

The chain links TRBV6-5 to TRBJ2-7; TRBD2 aligns across 9 bases. The V segment lost 7 bases and the J segment 3 bases; nucleotides outside the gene matches: 4. The CDR3 is made up of 13 amino acids. Germline V gene sequence: CDR1 MNHEY, CDR2 SVGAGI. DNA for the CDR3: TGTGCCAGCATCCCTAGCGGGGACTACGAGCAGTACTTC. It codes for CASIPSGDYEQYF.

The gene calls are TRBV27 and TRBJ1-1, with TRBD1 identical over 10 bases. Germline CDR1 MNHEY, CDR2 SMNVEV (reference sequence). This CDR3 contains 15 residues. Trimming removed 0 bases from V and 7 bases from J; junction bases left unmatched: 5. CDR3 sequence reads: CASSLSVGQGNEAFF. CDR3 coding DNA: TGTGCCAGCAGTTTATCGGTGGGACAGGGGAATGAAGCTTTCTTT.

This clone was observed a handful of times. The gene calls are TRBV4-2 and TRBJ1-2; 9 bases fit TRBD1. This CDR3 comprises 19 residues. Looked up from germline, CDR1 is LGHNA and CDR2 is YNFKEQ. V lost 0 bases, J lost 1 base, and 12 bases stayed unmatched. The CDR3 bases are TGTGCCAGCAGCCAAGATATTACTCGGACAGGGGACCTTAACTATGGCTACACCTTC. It specifies CASSQDITRTGDLNYGYTF.

V usage is TRBV19 and J usage is TRBJ2-7; TRBD2 agrees at 12 bases. Trimming cost V 6 bases and J 2 bases; bases outside gene matches: 2. The CDR3 is 14 residues long. Germline lookup yields CDR1 LNHDA and CDR2 SQIVND (reference sequence). The CDR3 loop is CASRRLAGAYEQYF. Here the CDR3 DNA reads TGTGCCAGTAGGCGACTAGCGGGGGCCTACGAGCAGTACTTC.

The rearrangement uses TRBV18 and TRBJ1-6, with D possibly being TRBD1 (5 bases). This CDR3 is 15 amino acids long. Germline assignment: CDR1 KGHSH and CDR2 LQKENI. Trimming removed 0 bases from V and 7 bases from J, with 10 bases in between. The CDR3 region has the DNA TGTGCCAGCTCACCACCGGGGGGGGACAATTCACCCCTCCACTTT. It translates to CASSPPGGDNSPLHF.

The V and J genes are TRBV2 and TRBJ1-5, with D possibly matching TRBD1 (6 bases). In germline, CDR1 is SNHLY, CDR2 FYNNEI. The V end was cut by 4 bases, the J end by 3 bases, with 13 bases between. CDR3 length equals 15 residues. The DNA of the CDR3 is TGTGCCAGCAGTGCTCTGGGGGCTAACAATCAGCCCCAGCATTTT. This encodes CASSALGANNQPQHF.